This entry is about one T cell receptor beta chain. Trimming took 4 bases from V and 3 from J; bases not matched to a gene: 6. This CDR3 is 15 amino acids long. Germline assignment: CDR1 SEHNR and CDR2 FQNEAQ (reference sequence). The entry originates in a study of T cell responses to AZD1222 COVID-19 vaccine. Clones were read by immunoSEQ multiplex PCR, and TCRdb kept only the in-frame ones, dropping some. The sample has 120,000 to 150,000 clones, around 93% seen once. This sequence originates from an adult in good health. The sequencing used peripheral blood, collected on day 0 of AZD1222 vaccination. V is TRBV7-9 and J is TRBJ2-3; 8 nucleotides line up with TRBD1. CDR3 loop: CASSSGQGRTDTQYF. In DNA form, the CDR3 reads TGTGCCAGCAGCTCCGGACAGGGTCGAACAGATACGCAGTATTTT.